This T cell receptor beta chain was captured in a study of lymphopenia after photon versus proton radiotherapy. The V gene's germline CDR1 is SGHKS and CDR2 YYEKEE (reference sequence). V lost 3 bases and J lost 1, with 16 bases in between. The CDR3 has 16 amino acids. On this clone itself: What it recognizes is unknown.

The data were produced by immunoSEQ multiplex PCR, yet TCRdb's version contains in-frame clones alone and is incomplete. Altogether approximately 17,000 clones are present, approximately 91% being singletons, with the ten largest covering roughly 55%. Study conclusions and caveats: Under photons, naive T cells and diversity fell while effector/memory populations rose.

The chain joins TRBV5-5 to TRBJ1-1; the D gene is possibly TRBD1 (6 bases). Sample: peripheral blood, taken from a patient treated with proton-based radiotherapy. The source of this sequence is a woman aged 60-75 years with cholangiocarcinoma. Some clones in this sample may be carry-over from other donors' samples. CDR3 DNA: TGTGCCAGCAGCTGGGGGCGGGGTACGGGGAACACTGAAGCTTTCTTT. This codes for CASSWGRGTGNTEAFF. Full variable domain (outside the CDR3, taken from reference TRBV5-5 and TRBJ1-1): DAGVTQSPTHLIKTRGQQVTLRCSPISGHKSVSWYQQVLGQGPQFIFQYYEKEERGRGNFPDRFSARQFPNYSSELNVNALLLGDSALYLCASSWGRGTGNTEAFFGQGTRLTVV.